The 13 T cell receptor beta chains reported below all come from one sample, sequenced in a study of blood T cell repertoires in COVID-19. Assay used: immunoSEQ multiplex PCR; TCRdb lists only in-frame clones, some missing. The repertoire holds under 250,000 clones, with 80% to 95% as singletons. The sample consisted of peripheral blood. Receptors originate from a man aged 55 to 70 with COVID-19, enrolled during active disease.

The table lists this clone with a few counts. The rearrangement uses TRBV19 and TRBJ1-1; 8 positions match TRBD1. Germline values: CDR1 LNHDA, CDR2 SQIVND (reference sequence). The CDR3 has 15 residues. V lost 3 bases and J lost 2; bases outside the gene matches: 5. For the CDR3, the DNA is TGTGCCAGTAGTATCAGCAGGGGGCTAAACACTGAAGCTTTCTTT. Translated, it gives CASSISRGLNTEAFF. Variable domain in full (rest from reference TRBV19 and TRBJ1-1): DGGITQSPKYLFRKEGQNVTLSCEQNLNHDAMYWYRQDPGQGLRLIYYSQIVNDFQKGDIAEGYSVSREKKESFPLTVTSAQKNPTAFYLCASSISRGLNTEAFFGQGTRLTVV.

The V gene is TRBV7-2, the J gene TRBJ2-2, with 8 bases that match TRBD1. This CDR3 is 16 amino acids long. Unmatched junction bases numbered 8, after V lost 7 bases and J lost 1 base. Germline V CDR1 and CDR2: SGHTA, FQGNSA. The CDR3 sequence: CASTPYGTGNTGELFF. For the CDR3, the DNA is TGTGCCAGCACCCCGTATGGGACAGGGAACACCGGGGAGCTGTTTTTT.

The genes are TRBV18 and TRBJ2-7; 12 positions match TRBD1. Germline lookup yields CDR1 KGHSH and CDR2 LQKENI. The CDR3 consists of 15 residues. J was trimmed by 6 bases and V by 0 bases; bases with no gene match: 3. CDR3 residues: CASSPPGTGGSEQYF. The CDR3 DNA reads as TGTGCCAGCTCACCACCCGGGACAGGGGGCAGCGAGCAGTACTTC.

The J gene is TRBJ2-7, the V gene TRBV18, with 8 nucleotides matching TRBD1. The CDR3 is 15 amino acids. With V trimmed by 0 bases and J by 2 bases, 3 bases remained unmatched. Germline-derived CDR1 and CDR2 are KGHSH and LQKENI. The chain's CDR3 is CASSPPGQAPYEQYF. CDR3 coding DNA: TGTGCCAGCTCACCACCGGGACAGGCACCCTACGAGCAGTACTTC.

CDR3 nucleotide sequence: TGTGCCAGCAGCCCGGGGACAACGAACACCGGGGAGCTGTTTTTT. Translation: CASSPGTTNTGELFF. The chain employs TRBV5-4 and TRBJ2-2; a possible D gene is TRBD1 (6 bases). The CDR3 is made up of 15 amino acids. Trimming shortened V by 4 bases and J by 0 bases, and 10 bases separated the two germline ends. Per germline, CDR1 SGHNT and CDR2 YYREEE (reference sequence).

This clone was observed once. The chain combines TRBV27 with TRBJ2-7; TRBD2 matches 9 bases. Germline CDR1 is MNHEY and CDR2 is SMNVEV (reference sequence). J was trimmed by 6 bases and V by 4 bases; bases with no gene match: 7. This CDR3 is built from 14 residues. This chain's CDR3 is CASSSPGLASEQYF. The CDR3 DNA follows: TGTGCCAGCAGTTCTCCGGGACTAGCTTCCGAGCAGTACTTC.

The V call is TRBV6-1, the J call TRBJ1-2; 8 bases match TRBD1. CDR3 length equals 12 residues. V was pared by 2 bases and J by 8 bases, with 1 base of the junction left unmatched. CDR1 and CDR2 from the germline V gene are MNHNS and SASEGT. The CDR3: CASSEQGAGYTF. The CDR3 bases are TGTGCCAGCAGTGAACAGGGGGCGGGCTACACCTTC.

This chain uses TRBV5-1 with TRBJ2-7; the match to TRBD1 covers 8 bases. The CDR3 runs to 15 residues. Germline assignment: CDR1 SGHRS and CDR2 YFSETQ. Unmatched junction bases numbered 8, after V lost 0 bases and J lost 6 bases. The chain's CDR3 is CASSLDEGTGREQYF. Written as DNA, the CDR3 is TGCGCCAGCAGCTTGGATGAGGGGACAGGCCGCGAGCAGTACTTC.

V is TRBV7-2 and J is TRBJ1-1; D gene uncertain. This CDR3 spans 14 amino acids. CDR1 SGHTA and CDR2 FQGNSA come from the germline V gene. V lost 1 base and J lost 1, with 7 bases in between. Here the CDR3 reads CASSLGRGNTEAFF. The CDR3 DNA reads TGTGCCAGCAGCTTAGGTCGGGGGAACACTGAAGCTTTCTTT.

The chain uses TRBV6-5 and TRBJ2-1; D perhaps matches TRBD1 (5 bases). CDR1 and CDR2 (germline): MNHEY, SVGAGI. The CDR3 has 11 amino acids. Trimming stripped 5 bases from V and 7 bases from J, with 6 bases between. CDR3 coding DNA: TGTGCCAGCAGTCACAGGAATGAGCAGTTCTTC. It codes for CASSHRNEQFF.

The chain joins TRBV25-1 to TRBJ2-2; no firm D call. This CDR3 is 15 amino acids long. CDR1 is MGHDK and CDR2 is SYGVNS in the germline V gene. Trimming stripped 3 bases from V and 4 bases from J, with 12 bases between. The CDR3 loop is CASSETGRVTGELFF. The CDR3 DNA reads TGTGCCAGCAGTGAGACGGGTAGAGTCACCGGGGAGCTGTTTTTT.

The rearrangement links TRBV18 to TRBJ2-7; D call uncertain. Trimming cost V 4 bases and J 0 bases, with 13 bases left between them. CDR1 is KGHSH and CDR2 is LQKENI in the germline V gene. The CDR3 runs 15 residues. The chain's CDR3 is CASSRRQQSSYEQYF. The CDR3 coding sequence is TGTGCCAGCTCACGCCGACAACAGAGCTCCTACGAGCAGTACTTC.

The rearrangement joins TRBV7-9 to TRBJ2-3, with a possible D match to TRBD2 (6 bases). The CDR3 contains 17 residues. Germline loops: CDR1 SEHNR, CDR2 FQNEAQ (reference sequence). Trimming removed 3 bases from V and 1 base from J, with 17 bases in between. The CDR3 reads CASSFRLGASGTDTQYF. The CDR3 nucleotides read TGTGCCAGCAGCTTTAGGTTAGGGGCTAGCGGCACAGATACGCAGTATTTT.